Shown below are 16 T cell receptor beta chains from a single sample sequenced in a study of shared clonotypes between healthy human individuals. Here immunoSEQ multiplex PCR was the method, and the copy in TCRdb shows in-frame clones only, minus some. The sample holds roughly 2.2 million clones, 93% seen once. Sequencing was performed on naive CD4+ T cells from PBMCs. Sample subset: CD45RA+ positively selected. Receptors were obtained from a man between 18 and 29 years old in good health. Some clones in this sample may be carry-over from other donors' samples.

V and J are TRBV28 and TRBJ2-3; 15 nucleotides align to TRBD2. The germline CDR1 and CDR2 sequences are MDHEN and SYDVKM. There are 19 residues in the CDR3. Trimming at V came to 7 bases and at J to 2 bases, leaving 13 bases not matched to a gene. Here the CDR3 DNA reads TGTGCCAGCACCTCATTGGCTGGACTAGCGGGAGGGGTCACAGATACGCAGTATTTT. Protein: CASTSLAGLAGGVTDTQYF. Together with reference TRBV28 and TRBJ2-3, the CDR3 gives the full variable domain: DVKVTQSSRYLVKRTGEKVFLECVQDMDHENMFWYRQDPGLGLRLIYFSYDVKMKEKGDIPEGYSVSREKKERFSLILESASTNQTSMYLCASTSLAGLAGGVTDTQYFGPGTRLTVL.

This sequence joins TRBV27 and TRBJ2-2; 9 nucleotides agree with TRBD1. The V and J ends lost 4 bases and 6 bases, in that order; junction bases with no gene match: 3. The CDR3 extends over 14 amino acids. Germline V CDR1 and CDR2: MNHEY, SMNVEV (reference sequence). CDR3 in DNA: TGTGCCAGCAGTTGGACAGGGGTAGCCGGGGAGCTGTTTTTT. Its protein is CASSWTGVAGELFF.

This chain joins TRBV18 and TRBJ1-2; tentatively, D is TRBD1 (5 bases). Germline V gives CDR1 KGHSH, CDR2 LQKENI. This CDR3 has 13 residues. V was trimmed by 3 bases and J by 4 bases, leaving 9 bases between them. The CDR3 nucleotides are TGTGCCAGCTCACCGGACACCAGCTATGGCTACACCTTC. Encoded protein: CASSPDTSYGYTF. Full variable domain (missing parts from reference TRBV18 and TRBJ1-2): NAGVMQNPRHLVRRRGQEARLRCSPMKGHSHVYWYRQLPEEGLKFMVYLQKENIIDESGMPKERFSAEFPKEGPSILRIQQVVRGDSAAYFCASSPDTSYGYTFGSGTRLTVV.

The chain has TRBV6-5 and TRBJ2-7; D might be TRBD2 (5 bases). This CDR3 spans 14 amino acids. Per germline, CDR1 MNHEY and CDR2 SVGAGI. V dropped 0 bases and J dropped 0 bases, with 6 bases sitting between them. CDR3 protein: CASSYSTTSYEQYF. DNA of the CDR3: TGTGCCAGCAGTTACTCGACTACCTCCTACGAGCAGTACTTC.

V gene TRBV6-1 combines with J gene TRBJ1-4, with D tentatively TRBD1 (5 bases). The CDR3 has 15 residues. Trimming took off 0 bases at V and 4 bases at J, with 9 bases between the two ends. CDR1 MNHNS and CDR2 SASEGT come from the germline V gene. Written as DNA, the CDR3 is TGTGCCAGCAGTGAAGCTGGGACCTTTAATGAAAAACTGTTTTTT. It yields the protein CASSEAGTFNEKLFF.

The V and J genes are TRBV7-6 and TRBJ2-4; the match to TRBD1 covers 9 bases. Per the germline V gene, CDR1 is SGHVS and CDR2 is FNYEAQ. The CDR3 is 14 amino acids. V trimming: 3 bases; J trimming: 15 bases; junction bases outside the gene matches: 12. CDR3 amino acids: CASSLGPGQGLAYF. As DNA, the CDR3 is TGTGCCAGCAGCTTGGGCCCGGGACAGGGTCTTGCGTACTTC.

This chain joins TRBV15 and TRBJ1-2, with a possible D match to TRBD1 (5 bases). The germline CDR1 and CDR2 sequences are LNHNV and YYDKDF (reference sequence). The CDR3 totals 14 residues. The V gene lost 0 bases and the J gene lost 2 bases, with 7 bases spanning the gap. The CDR3 region is CATSREAGNYGYTF. Here the CDR3 DNA reads TGTGCCACCAGCAGAGAGGCAGGGAACTATGGCTACACCTTC.

This clone was seen only once. V usage is TRBV7-3 and J usage is TRBJ2-7; D unresolved. This CDR3 region has 15 residues. Germline CDR1 is SGHTA and CDR2 is FQGTGA. V gave up 4 bases and J gave up 0 bases, with 13 bases separating them. In DNA form, the CDR3 reads TGTGCCAGCAGCTCCCCCGGGCGGAGCTCCTACGAGCAGTACTTC. This gives the protein CASSSPGRSSYEQYF.

The gene calls are TRBV10-1 and TRBJ2-1; no firm D call. Germline assignment: CDR1 WNHNN and CDR2 SYGVQD (reference sequence). With 2 bases removed from V and 9 bases from J, the gap between germline ends came to 8 bases. This CDR3 comprises 12 residues. The CDR3 protein is CASSEVLGEQFF. The DNA for the CDR3 is TGCGCCAGCAGTGAGGTGTTGGGTGAGCAGTTCTTC.

Note on this clone: The same CDR3 can be traced to other DNA sequences in this sample. The chain has TRBV28 and TRBJ2-5, with 7 positions matching TRBD2. V gave up 1 base and J gave up 5 bases; unmatched junction bases: 7. The CDR3 is 15 amino acids. The germline gives CDR1 MDHEN, CDR2 SYDVKM. This chain's CDR3 is CASSLLSGGRETQYF. CDR3 nucleotides: TGTGCCAGCAGTTTATTATCGGGAGGAAGGGAGACCCAGTACTTC. The variable domain in full, with the rest retrieved from reference TRBV28 and TRBJ2-5, is DVKVTQSSRYLVKRTGEKVFLECVQDMDHENMFWYRQDPGLGLRLIYFSYDVKMKEKGDIPEGYSVSREKKERFSLILESASTNQTSMYLCASSLLSGGRETQYFGPGTRLLVL.

The rearrangement uses TRBV18 and TRBJ2-7; D unclear. Per the germline V gene, CDR1 is KGHSH and CDR2 is LQKENI. The CDR3 is 13 residues long. Trimming left V 3 bases short and J 3 bases short, with 9 bases between. In nucleotides, the CDR3 is TGTGCCAGCTCACCGGCGATCAACTACGAGCAGTACTTC. Translating it yields CASSPAINYEQYF.

The chain couples TRBV14 to TRBJ2-5; 9 bases align to TRBD1. The CDR3 is made up of 14 amino acids. Germline assignment: CDR1 SGHDN and CDR2 FVKESK. Trimming cost V 5 bases and J 3 bases; bases outside gene matches: 4. DNA of the CDR3: TGTGCCAGCAGCTCGGACAGGGGCAAAGAGACCCAGTACTTC. Its protein product is CASSSDRGKETQYF.

The chain couples TRBV29-1 to TRBJ1-2; D might be TRBD1 (6 bases). The CDR3 is 13 amino acids. V lost 0 bases and J 6 bases, leaving 11 bases between the germline ends. Germline V gives CDR1 SQVTM, CDR2 ANQGSEA. The CDR3 is CSVEEEGVHGYTF. The CDR3 bases are TGCAGCGTTGAAGAAGAGGGGGTGCATGGCTACACCTTC.

V usage is TRBV4-1 and J usage is TRBJ2-7; 9 positions agree with TRBD1. Germline-derived CDR1 and CDR2 are MGHRA and YSYEKL. Trimming cost V 2 bases and J 2 bases; bases outside gene matches: 4. There are 15 residues in the CDR3. The CDR3 sequence: CASSQLGQGTYEQYF. The CDR3 DNA reads TGCGCCAGCAGCCAACTGGGACAGGGTACCTACGAGCAGTACTTC.

The V call is TRBV7-9, the J call TRBJ1-2; D not resolved. The ends were cut back, 7 bases at V and 7 bases at J, with 13 bases in the middle. The germline CDR1 and CDR2 sequences are SEHNR and FQNEAQ (reference sequence). There are 12 residues in the CDR3. This CDR3 reads CASTLSGIGYTF. CDR3 sequence (DNA): TGTGCCAGCACCCTGAGCGGGATTGGCTACACCTTC.

The chain joins TRBV6-6 to TRBJ2-7; 10 nucleotides line up with TRBD1. The CDR3 totals 14 residues. CDR1 and CDR2 from the germline V gene are MNHNY and SVGAGI (reference sequence). The J segment lost 2 bases and the V segment lost 6 bases, leaving 4 bases of the junction unmatched. CDR3 nucleotide sequence: TGTGCCAGCAGAAAAGGGACAGGGGCCTACGAGCAGTACTTC. Amino acids: CASRKGTGAYEQYF.